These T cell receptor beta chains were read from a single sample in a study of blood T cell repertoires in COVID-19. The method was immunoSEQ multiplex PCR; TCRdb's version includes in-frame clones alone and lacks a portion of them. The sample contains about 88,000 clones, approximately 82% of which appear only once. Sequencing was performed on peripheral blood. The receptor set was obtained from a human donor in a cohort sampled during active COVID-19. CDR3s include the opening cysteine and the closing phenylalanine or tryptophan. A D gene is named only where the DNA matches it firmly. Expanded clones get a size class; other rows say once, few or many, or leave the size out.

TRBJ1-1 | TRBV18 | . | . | CASSPGGNTEAFF | TGTGCCAGCTCACCCGGGGGGAACACTGAAGCTTTCTTT
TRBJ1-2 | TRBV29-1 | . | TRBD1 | CSVEDTETGNGYTF | TGCAGCGTTGAAGATACGGAGACAGGGAACGGCTACACCTTC
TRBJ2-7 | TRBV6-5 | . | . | CASRRGGDEQYF | TGTGCCAGCAGGAGGGGAGGCGACGAGCAGTACTTC
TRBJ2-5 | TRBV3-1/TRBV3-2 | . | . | CASSQFLQETQYF | TGTGCCAGCAGCCAATTCCTCCAAGAGACCCAGTACTTC
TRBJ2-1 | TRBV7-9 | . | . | CASSMTGNNEQFF | TGTGCCAGCAGCATGACAGGAAACAATGAGCAGTTCTTC
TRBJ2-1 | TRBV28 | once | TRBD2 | CASTPPELAGGRYNEQFF | TGTGCCAGCACCCCCCCCGAGCTAGCGGGAGGGCGCTACAATGAGCAGTTCTTC
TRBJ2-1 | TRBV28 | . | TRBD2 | CASSRVGLAGAHNEQFF | TGTGCCAGCAGTAGAGTCGGACTAGCGGGGGCCCACAATGAGCAGTTCTTC
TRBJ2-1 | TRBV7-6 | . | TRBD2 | CASSLERGSYNEQFF | TGTGCCAGCAGCTTAGAGCGGGGGTCCTACAATGAGCAGTTCTTC
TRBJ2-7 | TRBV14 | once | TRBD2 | CASSFSGGYYEQYF | TGTGCCAGCAGCTTTAGCGGGGGCTACTACGAGCAGTACTTC
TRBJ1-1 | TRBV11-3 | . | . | CASAAAADTEAFF | TGTGCCAGCGCGGCGGCGGCGGACACTGAAGCTTTCTTT
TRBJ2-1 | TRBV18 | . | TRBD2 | CASSPLTSGGYNEQFF | TGTGCCAGCTCACCTTTGACTAGCGGGGGCTACAATGAGCAGTTCTTC
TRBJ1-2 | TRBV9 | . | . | CASSPPPGTDYGYTF | TGTGCCAGCAGCCCACCTCCGGGTACGGACTATGGCTACACCTTC
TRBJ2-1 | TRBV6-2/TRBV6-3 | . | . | CASSYDGGWGYNEQFF | TGTGCCAGCAGTTACGATGGCGGGTGGGGATACAATGAGCAGTTCTTC
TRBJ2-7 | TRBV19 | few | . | CASSARNFYEQYF | TGTGCCAGTAGTGCCCGAAACTTCTACGAGCAGTACTTC
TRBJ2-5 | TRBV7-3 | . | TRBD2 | CASSQMSGGQETQYF | TGTGCCAGCAGCCAGATGAGCGGGGGCCAAGAGACCCAGTACTTC
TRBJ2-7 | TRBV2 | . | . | CASRGTPYEQYF | TGTGCCAGCAGGGGGACACCTTACGAGCAGTACTTC
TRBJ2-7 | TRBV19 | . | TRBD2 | CASSTLGSGSIGYEQYF | TGTGCCAGTAGTACCCTGGGTAGCGGGAGTATTGGCTACGAGCAGTACTTC
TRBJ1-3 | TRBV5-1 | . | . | CASSPAGFSGNTIYF | TGCGCCAGCAGTCCCGCAGGTTTCTCTGGAAACACCATATATTTT
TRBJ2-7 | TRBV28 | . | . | CASSAGATYEQYF | TGTGCCAGCAGTGCCGGTGCCACCTACGAGCAGTACTTC
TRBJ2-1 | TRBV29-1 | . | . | CSVSTIFDSDEQFF | TGCAGCGTTTCTACGATCTTTGATTCCGATGAGCAGTTCTTC
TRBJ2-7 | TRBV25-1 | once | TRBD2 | CASSESGLTFKKQYF | TGTGCCAGCAGTGAATCGGGACTAACATTCAAGAAGCAGTACTTC
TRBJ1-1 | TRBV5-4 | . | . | CASSAGIGTGEAFF | TGTGCCAGCAGCGCAGGGATAGGAACTGGTGAAGCTTTCTTT
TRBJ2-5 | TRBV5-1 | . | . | CASSLLIAQETQYF | TGCGCCAGCAGCTTGCTCATAGCACAAGAGACCCAGTACTTC
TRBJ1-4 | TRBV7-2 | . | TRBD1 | CASSLAGTGEEKLFF | TGTGCCAGCAGCTTGGCGGGGACAGGGGAAGAAAAACTGTTTTTT
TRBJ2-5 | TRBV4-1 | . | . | CASSQLEIQETQYF | TGCGCCAGCAGCCAATTAGAAATACAAGAGACCCAGTACTTC
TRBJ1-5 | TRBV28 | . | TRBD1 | CASSNTGVPNQPQHF | TGTGCCAGCAGTAATACAGGGGTCCCAAATCAGCCCCAGCATTTT
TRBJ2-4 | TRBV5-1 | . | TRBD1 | CASSLGDREDIQYF | TGCGCCAGCAGCTTGGGGGACAGGGAGGACATTCAGTACTTC
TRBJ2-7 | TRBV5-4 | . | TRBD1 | CASRTGGVPYEQYF | TGTGCCAGCAGAACAGGGGGCGTCCCCTACGAGCAGTACTTC
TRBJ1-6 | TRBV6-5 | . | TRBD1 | CASSSGTGYSPLHF | TGTGCCAGCAGTTCCGGGACAGGGTATTCACCCCTCCACTTT
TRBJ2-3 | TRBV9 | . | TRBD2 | CATSSGSAGGPDTQYF | TGTGCCACATCCTCCGGGTCAGCGGGGGGTCCGGATACGCAGTATTTT
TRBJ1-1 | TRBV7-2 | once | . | CASSLGGRLEAFF | TGTGCCAGCAGCTTAGGGGGGCGTCTGGAAGCTTTCTTT
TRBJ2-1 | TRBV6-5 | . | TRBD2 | CASRREGVYNEQFF | TGTGCCAGCAGGCGGGAGGGGGTTTACAATGAGCAGTTCTTC
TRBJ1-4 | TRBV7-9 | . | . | CASSLGQGWEKLFF | TGTGCCAGCAGCTTAGGGCAGGGGTGGGAAAAACTGTTTTTT
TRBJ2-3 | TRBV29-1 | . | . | CSASTRPSTDTQYF | TGCAGCGCTTCTACGCGCCCCTCCACAGATACGCAGTATTTT